This TCR beta chain was captured in a study of T-cell reconstitution after alpha-beta-depleted transplantation in children. Looked up from germline, CDR1 is SGDLS and CDR2 is YYNGEE. The CDR3 contains 13 residues. V dropped 1 base and J dropped 4 bases, with 9 bases sitting between them. This sample's TCRbeta library carried unique molecular identifier barcodes. TCRdb called the PCR reads again in MiXCR, with one record for every CDR3 protein. The table lists around 600,000 distinct CDR3 sequences, about 10% of them singletons. The TCR sequence derives from a human donor who donated a stem cell graft to a child with acute myeloid leukemia. Source: PBMCs from the stem cell graft donor, taken from the stem cell graft. The V and J genes are TRBV9 and TRBJ2-7; D is unresolved. This CDR3 reads CASSVSAMYEQYF. The DNA of the CDR3 is TGTGCCAGCAGCGTATCGGCTATGTACGAGCAGTACTTC.